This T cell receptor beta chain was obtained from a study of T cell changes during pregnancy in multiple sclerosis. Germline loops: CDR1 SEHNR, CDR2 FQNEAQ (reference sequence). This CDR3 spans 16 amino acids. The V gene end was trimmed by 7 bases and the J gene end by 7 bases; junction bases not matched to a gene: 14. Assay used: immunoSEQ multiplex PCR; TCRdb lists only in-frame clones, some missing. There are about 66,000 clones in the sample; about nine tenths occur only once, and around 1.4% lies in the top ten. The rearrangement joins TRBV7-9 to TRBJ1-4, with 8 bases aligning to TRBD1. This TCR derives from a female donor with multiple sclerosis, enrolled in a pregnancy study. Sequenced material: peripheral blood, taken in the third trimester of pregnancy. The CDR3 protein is CASNRPDRADSEKLFF. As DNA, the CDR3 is TGTGCCAGCAACCGACCGGACAGGGCGGATAGTGAAAAACTGTTTTTT.